The next 8 T cell receptor beta chains were all read from a single sample in a study of cytomegalovirus exposure and HLA in healthy donors. The PCR contained 60 Vbeta and 13 Jbeta primers. Generated by immunoSEQ multiplex PCR, the TCRdb table keeps only in-frame clones and is missing some. Of roughly 150,000 clones in the sample, 70% to 90% were seen once. The sequenced material came from PBMCs. All receptors come from a male donor in good health and CMV-seronegative.

The J gene is TRBJ2-7, the V gene TRBV4-3; a possible D gene is TRBD2 (5 bases). The germline V gene has CDR1 LGHNA and CDR2 YSLEER. CDR3 length: 13 residues. The V gene lost 1 base and the J gene lost 3 bases, with 7 bases spanning the gap. The CDR3 protein is CASSQGTFYEQYF. In DNA, the CDR3 is TGCGCCAGCAGCCAAGGGACTTTCTACGAGCAGTACTTC.

The chain has TRBV29-1 and TRBJ2-3, with a tentative D call TRBD2 (7 bases). Per germline, CDR1 SQVTM and CDR2 ANQGSEA. The CDR3 is made up of 13 amino acids. The CDR3 sequence: CTGTLAPTDTQYF. Written as DNA, the CDR3 is TGCACCGGGACACTAGCGCCCACAGATACGCAGTATTTT.

The rearrangement uses TRBV27 and TRBJ2-1; 7 nucleotides align to TRBD2. The CDR3 is 13 amino acids. The ends lost 2 bases at V and 10 bases at J; junction bases unmatched: 5. Germline loops: CDR1 MNHEY, CDR2 SMNVEV (reference sequence). CDR3 DNA: TGTGCCAGCAGTTTACGGCGGGAGTTCGAGCAGTTCTTC. Translated: CASSLRREFEQFF.

The chain has TRBV30 and TRBJ1-3, with D unresolved. CDR3 size: 13 residues. Trimming stripped 5 bases from V and 0 bases from J, with 8 bases between. The V gene's germline CDR1 is GTSNPN and CDR2 SVGIG (reference sequence). The CDR3 coding sequence is TGTGCCTGGGATTCCGGCTCTGGAAACACCATATATTTT. Encoded protein: CAWDSGSGNTIYF.

The V and J genes are TRBV7-6 and TRBJ1-6, with D possibly matching TRBD1 (6 bases). The germline CDR1 and CDR2 sequences are SGHVS and FNYEAQ. The CDR3 is made up of 16 amino acids. Between the trimmed V and J ends, which lost 9 bases and 7 bases, there was a span of 22 bases. The DNA of the CDR3 is TGTGCCAGTAGAACCCAGGTGGACAGACTAAATTCACCCCTCCACTTT. Translated: CASRTQVDRLNSPLHF. Full variable domain (outside the CDR3, taken from reference TRBV7-6 and TRBJ1-6): GAGVSQSPRYKVTKRGQDVALRCDPISGHVSLYWYRQALGQGPEFLTYFNYEAQQDKSGLPNDRFSAERPEGSISTLTIQRTEQRDSAMYRCASRTQVDRLNSPLHFGNGTRLTVT.

The chain combines TRBV7-6 with TRBJ2-1, with D perhaps TRBD2 (5 bases). CDR1 and CDR2 (germline): SGHVS, FNYEAQ. Trimming cost V 2 bases and J 1 base, with 9 bases left between them. The CDR3 length is 15 residues. The CDR3, as DNA: TGTGCCAGCAGCTTATCTGCGGGTTCCTACAATGAGCAGTTCTTC. This codes for CASSLSAGSYNEQFF.

V usage is TRBV29-1 and J usage is TRBJ2-7; TRBD2 aligns across 7 bases. This CDR3 spans 14 amino acids. The trim removed 7 bases at V and 6 bases at J, leaving 15 bases unmatched. Germline V gene data show CDR1 as SQVTM and CDR2 as ANQGSEA. The CDR3 DNA sequence: TGCAGCGCCGCGGACGGGAGGAATCTAATCGAGCAGTACTTC. This encodes CSAADGRNLIEQYF.

The chain uses TRBV6-1 and TRBJ2-3, with D perhaps matching TRBD1 (5 bases). There are 14 residues in the CDR3. The V end lost 5 bases, the J end lost 1 base, and 10 bases lay between the germline ends. Per the germline V gene, CDR1 is MNHNS and CDR2 is SASEGT. The CDR3 is CASSSREGTDTQYF. CDR3 nucleotides: TGTGCCAGCAGTTCCAGGGAAGGCACAGATACGCAGTATTTT.